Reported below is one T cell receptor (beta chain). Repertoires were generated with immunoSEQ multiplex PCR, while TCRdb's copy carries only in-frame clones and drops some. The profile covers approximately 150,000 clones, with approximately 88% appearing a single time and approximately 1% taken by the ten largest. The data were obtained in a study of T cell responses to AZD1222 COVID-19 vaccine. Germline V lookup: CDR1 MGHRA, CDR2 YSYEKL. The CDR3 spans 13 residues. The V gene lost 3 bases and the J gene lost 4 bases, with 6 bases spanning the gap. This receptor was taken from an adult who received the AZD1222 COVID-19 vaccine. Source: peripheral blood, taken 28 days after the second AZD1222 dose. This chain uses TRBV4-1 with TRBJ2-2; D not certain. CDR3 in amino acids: CASSHTVTGELFF. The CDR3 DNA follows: TGCGCCAGCAGCCATACCGTCACCGGGGAGCTGTTTTTT.